These T cell receptor beta chains were read from a single sample in a study of blood T cell repertoires in COVID-19. Sequencing used immunoSEQ multiplex PCR; TCRdb keeps in-frame clones, though not all of them. The table records about 300,000 clones, roughly 90% of them present only once. The sample taken for sequencing was peripheral blood. These receptors were collected from a man younger than 35 with active or convalescent COVID-19. Both conserved end residues are part of each CDR3. A D gene is named only where the DNA matches it firmly. The listing skips clone size in some rows; elsewhere it reads once, few, many or a size class.

d_gene: NA; abundance: NA; j_gene: TRBJ1-6; v_gene: TRBV5-6; CDR3nt: TGTGCCAGCAGCTTCGAACAGGGTAGCTCCTATAATTCACCCCTCCACTTT; CDR3aa: CASSFEQGSSYNSPLHF
d_gene: TRBD2; abundance: once; j_gene: TRBJ2-5; v_gene: TRBV12-5; CDR3nt: TGTGCTAGTGGTTTGGTAATGGGAGGGGTAGAGACCCAGTACTTC; CDR3aa: CASGLVMGGVETQYF
d_gene: NA; abundance: NA; j_gene: TRBJ1-6; v_gene: TRBV7-9; CDR3nt: TGTGCCAGCAGCCGAGACAACCTATACTCACCCCTCCACTTT; CDR3aa: CASSRDNLYSPLHF
d_gene: TRBD1; abundance: NA; j_gene: TRBJ2-7; v_gene: TRBV7-2; CDR3nt: TGTGCCAGCAGCTTTCAAGACAGGGGAGACCTGGAGCAGTACTTC; CDR3aa: CASSFQDRGDLEQYF
d_gene: NA; abundance: NA; j_gene: TRBJ2-7; v_gene: TRBV15; CDR3nt: TGTGCCACCAGCAGAGCGCGGACAGCACTAGCCTACGAGCAGTACTTC; CDR3aa: CATSRARTALAYEQYF
d_gene: NA; abundance: few; j_gene: TRBJ2-7; v_gene: TRBV19; CDR3nt: TGTGCCAGTAGTATACGGGCGGGGGCCCTAAACGAGCAGTACTTC; CDR3aa: CASSIRAGALNEQYF
d_gene: TRBD2; abundance: NA; j_gene: TRBJ2-7; v_gene: TRBV2; CDR3nt: TGTGCCAGCAGTCCGGGACTAGCGGATAAAAGCTCCTACGAGCAGTACTTC; CDR3aa: CASSPGLADKSSYEQYF
d_gene: NA; abundance: NA; j_gene: TRBJ2-3; v_gene: TRBV9; CDR3nt: TGTGCCAGCAGCGTCAGGAGCACAGATACGCAGTATTTT; CDR3aa: CASSVRSTDTQYF
d_gene: TRBD1; abundance: NA; j_gene: TRBJ1-1; v_gene: TRBV28; CDR3nt: TGTGCCAGCAGTTCCGGGACAGGGGGCAATTTAGCTTTCTTT; CDR3aa: CASSSGTGGNLAFF
d_gene: TRBD1; abundance: NA; j_gene: TRBJ2-1; v_gene: TRBV2; CDR3nt: TGTGCCAGCAGACCCCCTGTGGGACAGTCCTACAATGAGCAGTTCTTC; CDR3aa: CASRPPVGQSYNEQFF
d_gene: NA; abundance: NA; j_gene: TRBJ2-7; v_gene: TRBV19; CDR3nt: TGTGCCAGTAGTATAGCCGACAACCCCTACGAGCAGTACTTC; CDR3aa: CASSIADNPYEQYF
d_gene: TRBD1; abundance: NA; j_gene: TRBJ1-3; v_gene: TRBV6-5; CDR3nt: TGTGCCAGCAGCGTGGACAGGCGAAACACCATATATTTT; CDR3aa: CASSVDRRNTIYF
d_gene: NA; abundance: NA; j_gene: TRBJ1-5; v_gene: TRBV21-1; CDR3nt: TGTGCCAGCAGCAAAGTCTGCAGGCCTGTGTGTCGGCCCCAGCATTTT; CDR3aa: CASSKVCRPVCRPQHF
d_gene: TRBD2; abundance: NA; j_gene: TRBJ2-5; v_gene: TRBV6-1; CDR3nt: TGTGCCAGCAGTGTTCCGGGACTCATGGGGGGGGAGACCCAGTACTTC; CDR3aa: CASSVPGLMGGETQYF
d_gene: NA; abundance: NA; j_gene: TRBJ2-1; v_gene: TRBV29-1; CDR3nt: TGCAGCGTTGATTGGGGCTCTAATGAGCAGTTCTTC; CDR3aa: CSVDWGSNEQFF
d_gene: NA; abundance: NA; j_gene: TRBJ2-5; v_gene: TRBV4-1; CDR3nt: TGCGCCAGCAGCCAACCGACAGTCCAAGAGACCCAGTACTTC; CDR3aa: CASSQPTVQETQYF
d_gene: NA; abundance: once; j_gene: TRBJ1-2; v_gene: TRBV28; CDR3nt: TGTGCCAGCAGTTTACGCGGTAACTATGGCTACACCTTC; CDR3aa: CASSLRGNYGYTF
d_gene: TRBD2; abundance: NA; j_gene: TRBJ2-1; v_gene: TRBV5-1; CDR3nt: TGCGCCAGCAGCTTGAAGCGGGAGGCCAATGAGCAGTTCTTC; CDR3aa: CASSLKREANEQFF
d_gene: NA; abundance: NA; j_gene: TRBJ1-5; v_gene: TRBV19; CDR3nt: TGTGCCAGTAGTTCCAGGTACAATCAGCCCCAGCATTTT; CDR3aa: CASSSRYNQPQHF
d_gene: NA; abundance: NA; j_gene: TRBJ1-2; v_gene: TRBV5-6; CDR3nt: TGTGCCAGCATGGTGTTGAGTTTCTATGGCTACACCTTC; CDR3aa: CASMVLSFYGYTF
d_gene: TRBD2; abundance: NA; j_gene: TRBJ2-7; v_gene: TRBV5-1; CDR3nt: TGCGCCAGCAGCTTGGATGGGGGGGCCTACGAGCAGTACTTC; CDR3aa: CASSLDGGAYEQYF
d_gene: TRBD2; abundance: NA; j_gene: TRBJ2-7; v_gene: TRBV11-2; CDR3nt: TGTGCCAGCAGCTTAGTCCCTCGAGCGGGGGGGCTCTGGTACGAGCAGTACTTC; CDR3aa: CASSLVPRAGGLWYEQYF
d_gene: NA; abundance: NA; j_gene: TRBJ2-2; v_gene: TRBV25-1; CDR3nt: TGTGCCAGCAGTGAGCCCCGCCCACAGTCCCAGAACACCGGGGAGCTGTTTTTT; CDR3aa: CASSEPRPQSQNTGELFF
d_gene: TRBD2; abundance: NA; j_gene: TRBJ2-1; v_gene: TRBV19; CDR3nt: TGTGCCAGTAGCTGGACTAGCGGGAGGGATGAGCAGTTCTTC; CDR3aa: CASSWTSGRDEQFF
d_gene: NA; abundance: NA; j_gene: TRBJ2-7; v_gene: TRBV2; CDR3nt: TGTGCCAGCAGCGGGGCCTACGAGCAGTACTTC; CDR3aa: CASSGAYEQYF
d_gene: TRBD2; abundance: NA; j_gene: TRBJ2-1; v_gene: TRBV6-4; CDR3nt: TGTGCCAGCAGCGGACTAGCGGGAGAAGCCGGAAATGAGCAGTTCTTC; CDR3aa: CASSGLAGEAGNEQFF
d_gene: TRBD2; abundance: NA; j_gene: TRBJ2-7; v_gene: TRBV15; CDR3nt: TGTGCCACCAGCAGAGATGCTAGCGGGGAAAGCGAGCAGTACTTC; CDR3aa: CATSRDASGESEQYF
d_gene: NA; abundance: NA; j_gene: TRBJ1-1; v_gene: TRBV5-1; CDR3nt: TGCGCCAGCAGCCGTAGGGAGGGCACTGAAGCTTTCTTT; CDR3aa: CASSRREGTEAFF
d_gene: TRBD2; abundance: NA; j_gene: TRBJ2-7; v_gene: TRBV14; CDR3nt: TGTGCCAGCAGCTGGGGGAGCGGGAGATACGAGCAGTACTTC; CDR3aa: CASSWGSGRYEQYF
d_gene: TRBD2; abundance: NA; j_gene: TRBJ2-2; v_gene: TRBV13; CDR3nt: TGTGCCAGCAGCCTGAGACTAGCCAGCACCGGGGAGCTGTTTTTT; CDR3aa: CASSLRLASTGELFF